This T cell receptor (beta chain) appears in the sequencing data of a study of blood T cell repertoires in COVID-19. Study-level information: Material from acute and convalescent COVID-19 was sourced from the United States, Italy and Spain. Nucleic acid was either cDNA or gDNA, and it came from T cells, B-cell-depleted T cells, or PBMCs.

As handled by the study authors: Counts of nucleated cells, estimated from reference gene primer amplification, were obtained. Sequencing was performed with immunoSEQ multiplex PCR; in TCRdb, only in-frame clones are kept and a portion is missing. The DNA was the basis for D and trimming; V, J and clone size are from that table. This table holds approximately 240,000 clones, around nine tenths found once. From germline, CDR1 is SGDLS and CDR2 YYNGEE. V was clipped by 4 bases and J by 0 bases, with 8 bases between them. CDR3 size: 15 residues. This TCR came from a woman in her thirties or forties who had recovered from COVID-19. The chain couples TRBV9 to TRBJ2-6; D possibly corresponds to TRBD1 (5 bases). The sequenced sample was peripheral blood. The CDR3 region is CASSPQVSGANVLTF. The CDR3 DNA follows: TGTGCCAGCAGCCCACAGGTCTCTGGGGCCAACGTCCTGACTTTC. The full variable domain, with the rest looked up from reference TRBV9 and TRBJ2-6, is DSGVTQTPKHLITATGQRVTLRCSPRSGDLSVYWYQQSLDQGLQFLIQYYNGEERAKGNILERFSAQQFPDLHSELNLSSLELGDSALYFCASSPQVSGANVLTFGAGSRLTVL.